The source of this TCR beta chain is a study of cytomegalovirus exposure and HLA in healthy donors. Study-wide findings and caveats: Roughly uniform sequencing depth across donors was assumed, possibly incorrectly.

The study ran its PCR with 60 Vbeta and 13 Jbeta primers. Authors' methods: Unique TCR beta chains totaled about 78 million in a later count, with 8.5 million to 12 million of them shared. This table comes from immunoSEQ multiplex PCR, and its TCRdb copy is limited to in-frame clones, with some not included. V, J and clone size were drawn from that table, and D and trimming were deduced from the DNA. The profile covers 150,000 to 200,000 clones, with about 80% appearing a single time and around 1.9% taken by the ten largest. Of note for this clone: Its antigen is still unknown.

This CDR3 is built from 17 residues. Germline CDR1 MGHRA, CDR2 YSYEKL. The J segment lost 3 bases and the V segment lost 1 base, leaving 8 bases of the junction unmatched. V is TRBV4-1 and J is TRBJ2-1, with TRBD2 matching 8 bases. The receptor was derived from a woman aged 18-29 years in good health and CMV-seropositive. The specimen was PBMCs. The CDR3 sequence is CASSQGRAGVLYNEQFF. For the CDR3, the DNA is TGCGCCAGCAGCCAAGGGCGAGCGGGGGTCCTCTACAATGAGCAGTTCTTC.